These T cell receptor beta chains were read from a single sample in a study of PD-1 blockade in mismatch repair-deficient tumors. TCRdb keeps only in-frame clones here, not all; method: immunoSEQ multiplex PCR. The table includes 120,000 or so clones, about 90% detected once. The sequencing here drew on peripheral blood, taken roughly 70 weeks after starting pembrolizumab. The receptors were gathered from an adult with mismatch repair-deficient cancer. Each CDR3 is given with its conserved first and last residue. A D gene is named only where the DNA matches it firmly. Clone size is stated in some rows and not others, as once, few, many or a class when expanded.

d_call,v_call,clone_size,j_call,cdr3_aa,cdr3_nt
-,TRBV21-1,once,TRBJ2-7,CASSKEDRVLSYEQYF,TGTGCCAGCAGCAAGGAGGACAGAGTTTTATCCTACGAGCAGTACTTC
TRBD1,TRBV6-5,-,TRBJ1-5,CASSFTGASNQPQHF,TGTGCCAGCAGTTTTACAGGGGCGAGCAATCAGCCCCAGCATTTT
-,TRBV19,-,TRBJ2-1,CASSGQGHNEQFF,TGTGCCAGTAGTGGGCAGGGACACAATGAGCAGTTCTTC
TRBD2,TRBV19,-,TRBJ2-7,CASSIAVGGAREQYF,TGTGCCAGTAGTATTGCGGTCGGGGGGGCGCGGGAGCAGTACTTC
TRBD2,TRBV4-1,-,TRBJ2-7,CASSQESLGTSGTYEQYF,TGCGCCAGCAGCCAAGAATCTCTGGGGACTAGCGGCACCTACGAGCAGTACTTC
TRBD2,TRBV5-1,-,TRBJ2-3,CASTLGLASSTDTQYF,TGCGCCAGCACCTTGGGACTAGCGTCTAGCACAGATACGCAGTATTTT
-,TRBV4-3,-,TRBJ2-2,CASSQKLSPPTGELFF,TGCGCCAGCAGCCAAAAACTTAGCCCACCCACCGGGGAGCTGTTTTTT
-,TRBV7-9,-,TRBJ2-2,CASSQVATGELFF,TGTGCCAGCAGCCAAGTAGCGACCGGGGAGCTGTTTTTT
-,TRBV4-1,few,TRBJ1-4,CASSQEPGLSELFF,TGCGCCAGCAGCCAAGAACCAGGGCTGAGTGAACTGTTTTTT
-,TRBV28,-,TRBJ1-1,CASSLSGVWNTEAFF,TGTGCCAGCAGTTTATCAGGGGTTTGGAACACTGAAGCTTTCTTT
TRBD2,TRBV7-9,-,TRBJ2-7,CASSPTSGSSYEQYF,TGTGCCAGCAGCCCAACTAGCGGGAGCTCCTACGAGCAGTACTTC
-,TRBV15,few,TRBJ2-2,CATSRGANGELFF,TGTGCCACCAGCAGAGGTGCGAACGGGGAGCTGTTTTTT
-,TRBV7-6,-,TRBJ1-1,CASSRTGLGGTEAFF,TGTGCCAGCAGTCGAACAGGGTTGGGGGGCACTGAAGCTTTCTTT
TRBD1,TRBV7-9,-,TRBJ2-5,CASSPRDRRQETQYF,TGTGCCAGCAGCCCCCGGGACAGGAGACAAGAGACCCAGTACTTC
TRBD1,TRBV11-3,-,TRBJ2-3,CASLDRGADTQYF,TGTGCCAGCCTCGACAGGGGAGCAGATACGCAGTATTTT
TRBD1,TRBV29-1,-,TRBJ2-7,CSVEDPGTGTYEQYF,TGCAGCGTTGAGGATCCCGGGACAGGAACCTACGAGCAGTACTTC
TRBD1,TRBV7-2,-,TRBJ2-6,CASSPDRGRPGANVLTF,TGTGCCAGCAGCCCGGACAGGGGGCGCCCTGGGGCCAACGTCCTGACTTTC
-,TRBV25-1,-,TRBJ1-5,CASSDPGMTSNQPQHF,TGTGCCAGCAGTGACCCAGGGATGACAAGCAATCAGCCCCAGCATTTT
-,TRBV6-5,-,TRBJ1-1,CASSYSWTKVNTEAFF,TGTGCCAGCAGTTACTCGTGGACAAAAGTGAACACTGAAGCTTTCTTT
-,TRBV7-9,-,TRBJ2-7,CASSLTHGGYLGEQYF,TGTGCCAGCAGCTTAACCCATGGAGGGTACCTCGGCGAGCAGTACTTC
-,TRBV4-2,-,TRBJ2-2,CASSQATGELFF,TGTGCCAGCAGCCAGGCCACCGGGGAGCTGTTTTTT
TRBD2,TRBV13,-,TRBJ2-1,CASSASGGRRDEQFF,TGTGCCAGCAGCGCGTCGGGAGGGCGAAGGGATGAGCAGTTCTTC
TRBD1,TRBV19,few,TRBJ1-2,CASSRGQGGYGYTF,TGTGCCAGTAGTCGTGGACAGGGAGGCTATGGCTACACCTTC
TRBD2,TRBV28,-,TRBJ2-3,CASSSAGGGADTQYF,TGTGCCAGCAGTTCCGCGGGGGGTGGGGCAGATACGCAGTATTTT
TRBD2,TRBV29-1,-,TRBJ2-2,CSVAFTGGTGELFF,TGCAGCGTTGCTTTCACGGGAGGCACCGGGGAGCTGTTTTTT
-,TRBV14,-,TRBJ2-7,CASSQEGGRYEQYF,TGTGCCAGCAGCCAAGAGGGGGGTCGCTACGAGCAGTACTTC
-,TRBV14,-,TRBJ2-3,CASSQGQTDTQYF,TGTGCCAGCAGCCAAGGACAGACGGATACGCAGTATTTT
-,TRBV7-9,-,TRBJ1-4,CASTGAGATNEKLFF,TGTGCCAGCACAGGGGCCGGGGCAACTAATGAAAAACTGTTTTTT
-,TRBV11-2,-,TRBJ1-3,CASSFRGPQTGNTIYF,TGTGCCAGCAGCTTCAGGGGTCCTCAAACTGGAAACACCATATATTTT